Presented here are 10 T cell receptor beta chains from one specimen sequenced in a study of T cells in Graves' hyperthyroidism and ophthalmopathy (dated by TCRdb to about 2019). Libraries were constructed by multiplex PCR. Sequencing used an Illumina HiSeq 2000. The TCR beta CDR3 regions were amplified from the RNA transcripts. The TCR CDR3 was subjected to a first round of RT-PCR using the HTBI primer set and the Qiagen OneStep RT-PCR kit. The public reads were run again by TCRdb, first through fastp at Q25 and then through MiXCR, and only productive beta chains were kept. One record per CDR3 amino acid sequence lists the most common genes and DNA. The sample table shows tens of thousands of distinct CDR3 sequences, and around half are seen once. Around 12% of the sample comes from the top ten. Source material: blood. These receptors came from a woman between 25 and 40 years old with Graves' ophthalmopathy.

This clonotype was seen many times. The chain carries TRBV6-5 and TRBJ2-1; 10 nucleotides match TRBD1. The length of the CDR3 is 15 residues. With V trimmed by 6 bases and J by 7 bases, 9 bases remained unmatched. The germline CDR1 and CDR2 sequences are MNHEY and SVGAGI. The DNA of the CDR3 is TGTGCCAGCAGGGACATAGGACAGGGGGTGAATGAGCAGTTCTTC. This sequence encodes CASRDIGQGVNEQFF.

This clonotype was detected many times. The chain couples TRBV7-2 to TRBJ1-1, with D uncertain. The CDR3 has 13 amino acids. CDR1 SGHTA and CDR2 FQGNSA come from the germline V gene. The V and J ends lost 4 bases and 5 bases respectively, with 11 bases between them. CDR3 in amino acids: CASSSQRVTEAFF. The CDR3 region has the DNA TGTGCCAGCAGCTCACAGCGGGTTACTGAAGCTTTCTTT.

V is TRBV20-1 and J is TRBJ1-2; 8 bases are a match to TRBD1. The germline gives CDR1 DFQATT, CDR2 SNEGSKA (reference sequence). This CDR3 is built from 17 residues. The trim removed 1 base at V and 5 bases at J, leaving 15 bases unmatched. CDR3 coding DNA: TGCAGTGCTAGAGTACGGATGACAGGGGCCCTTAGTTATGGCTACACCTTC. Translated: CSARVRMTGALSYGYTF.

This clonotype showed up many times. The genes are TRBV9 and TRBJ2-6, with a weak D call TRBD2 (6 bases). V shed 3 bases and J shed 2 bases, with 12 bases lying between them. The CDR3 contains 16 residues. Germline loops: CDR1 SGDLS, CDR2 YYNGEE. The CDR3 nucleotides read TGTGCCAGCAGCGCCCAACTAGCTGCTGGGGCCAACGTCCTGACTTTC. This encodes CASSAQLAAGANVLTF.

This clonotype came up many times. The V and J genes are TRBV27 and TRBJ1-6; 8 bases are shared with TRBD1. V shed 4 bases, J shed 6 bases, and the junction held 8 bases outside the gene matches. In germline, CDR1 is MNHEY, CDR2 SMNVEV (reference sequence). CDR3 length: 16 amino acids. CDR3 region: CASSSQGARGNSPLHF. DNA for the CDR3: TGTGCCAGCAGTTCCCAGGGGGCGCGTGGTAATTCACCCCTCCACTTT.

A few counts support this clonotype. The V gene is TRBV30, the J gene TRBJ1-5; 8 nucleotides agree with TRBD1. The CDR3 runs to 15 residues. V dropped 1 base and J dropped 5; count of bases not matched to a gene: 7. Germline V gene sequence: CDR1 GTSNPN, CDR2 SVGIG (reference sequence). The CDR3 sequence: CAWSDGTGGHQPQHF. CDR3 nucleotides: TGTGCCTGGAGTGACGGGACAGGAGGCCATCAGCCCCAGCATTTT. Supplemented by reference TRBV30 and TRBJ1-5, the full variable domain reads SQTIHQWPATLVQPVGSPLSLECTVEGTSNPNLYWYRQAAGRGLQLLFYSVGIGQISSEVPQNLSASRPQDRQFILSSKKLLLSDSGFYLCAWSDGTGGHQPQHFGDGTRLSIL.

This clonotype was observed many times. The gene calls are TRBV6-1 and TRBJ1-6, with D perhaps TRBD1 (6 bases). The CDR3 length is 14 residues. In germline, CDR1 is MNHNS, CDR2 SASEGT. With 3 bases removed from V and 7 bases from J, the gap between germline ends came to 10 bases. The CDR3 DNA reads as TGTGCCAGCAGTGATACAGGGTCCAATTCACCCCTCCACTTT. It codes for CASSDTGSNSPLHF.

This clonotype has only one observation. CDR3 protein: CASSVEALAGRPYEQYF. The CDR3, as DNA: TGTGCCAGCAGCGTAGAGGCTCTAGCGGGGCGACCCTACGAGCAGTACTTC. This chain links TRBV9 with TRBJ2-7; TRBD2 aligns across 9 bases. This CDR3 contains 17 residues. Trimming cost V 0 bases and J 2 bases; bases outside gene matches: 9. Germline loops: CDR1 SGDLS, CDR2 YYNGEE.

The gene calls are TRBV2 and TRBJ1-5; 7 bases are a match to TRBD1. This CDR3 region has 12 residues. Germline CDR1 and CDR2: SNHLY and FYNNEI. V lost 8 bases, J lost 2 bases, and 0 bases stayed unmatched. CDR3: CASGTGNQPQHF. CDR3 in DNA: TGTGCCAGCGGGACAGGCAATCAGCCCCAGCATTTT.

Many counts were recorded for this clonotype. The chain carries TRBV19 and TRBJ2-5, with a possible D match to TRBD2 (6 bases). Germline V gene lookup returns CDR1 LNHDA and CDR2 SQIVND (reference sequence). Trimming removed 10 bases from V and 2 bases from J, with 17 bases in between. The CDR3 totals 14 residues. CDR3 residues: CATSRQGGQETQYF. The CDR3 bases are TGTGCCACAAGCCGGCAGGGAGGACAAGAGACCCAGTACTTC. The full variable domain, completed using reference TRBV19 and TRBJ2-5, is DGGITQSPKYLFRKEGQNVTLSCEQNLNHDAMYWYRQDPGQGLRLIYYSQIVNDFQKGDIAEGYSVSREKKESFPLTVTSAQKNPTAFYLCATSRQGGQETQYFGPGTRLLVL.